Below, one T cell receptor (beta chain) is given with its context. Its antigen is currently unknown. The sample is drawn from a study of cytotoxic CD8 clonotypes in ibrutinib-treated CLL. Study summary: Patient counts were 11 relapsed/refractory, around 15 treatment-naive and 17 to 18 IGHV unmutated. Response samples followed a median around 12 months of treatment, range 6 to 36.

Investigators sought sequencing depths of between 1 in 200,000 and 1 in 1 million T cells. Generated by immunoSEQ multiplex PCR, the TCRdb table keeps only in-frame clones and is missing some. Of 250,000 to 350,000 clones listed, roughly four fifths are singletons. Study observations and caveats: Upon ibrutinib response clonality rose, and upon progression it fell back toward baseline.

The ends lost 5 bases at V and 6 bases at J; junction bases unmatched: 12. This CDR3 is 16 amino acids long. Germline V gene lookup returns CDR1 SGHVS and CDR2 FQNEAQ. This receptor was taken from a human donor with chronic lymphocytic leukemia. This material consisted of PBMCs, taken at disease progression, from a patient treated with ibrutinib. This chain links TRBV7-8 with TRBJ1-5; 8 positions match TRBD1. DNA for the CDR3: TGTGCCAGCAGCGATCCCGCAGGGGGCTTGCGTCAGCCCCAGCATTTT. Its translation is CASSDPAGGLRQPQHF.